The 19 T cell receptor beta chains presented below share a single source sample, sequenced in a study of control samples from healthy donors and cancer patients. The data were produced by immunoSEQ multiplex PCR, yet TCRdb's version contains in-frame clones alone and is incomplete. The sample lists approximately 2,800 clones; around 94% were seen once. The material sequenced was PBMCs. These receptors all come from an older man with lung cancer.

The chain employs TRBV5-5 and TRBJ1-2; no clear D gene. V was cut by 1 base and J by 4 bases, with 14 bases left in between. The CDR3 is 15 residues long. CDR1 is SGHKS and CDR2 is YYEKEE in the germline V gene (reference sequence). The CDR3 spells CASSLQDSASYGYTF. In DNA, the CDR3 is TGTGCCAGCAGCTTGCAGGACTCGGCCTCCTATGGCTACACCTTC. Together with reference TRBV5-5 and TRBJ1-2, the CDR3 gives the full variable domain: DAGVTQSPTHLIKTRGQQVTLRCSPISGHKSVSWYQQVLGQGPQFIFQYYEKEERGRGNFPDRFSARQFPNYSSELNVNALLLGDSALYLCASSLQDSASYGYTFGSGTRLTVV.

This clone appeared once. The chain couples TRBV27 to TRBJ2-5; weak D call: TRBD1 (6 bases). V dropped 2 bases and J dropped 2 bases, with 15 bases sitting between them. Per the germline V gene, CDR1 is MNHEY and CDR2 is SMNVEV (reference sequence). The CDR3 spans 16 residues. The CDR3 loop is CASSLGGPDRQETQYF. Written as DNA, the CDR3 is TGTGCCAGCAGTTTAGGGGGTCCGGACAGACAAGAGACCCAGTACTTC.

J is TRBJ1-6 and V is TRBV3-1 (or the pseudogene TRBV3-2); D call uncertain. CDR3 size: 17 residues. Germline V lookup: CDR1 LGHDT, CDR2 YNNKEL (reference sequence). Trimming shortened V by 2 bases and J by 2 bases, and 13 bases separated the two germline ends. The CDR3 DNA sequence: TGTGCCAGCAGCCAATACACTGCTATGACCTATAATTCACCCCTCCACTTT. Protein: CASSQYTAMTYNSPLHF.

This CDR3 is CASRRPSIQETQYF. In DNA, the CDR3 is TGTGCCAGCAGGAGACCTAGCATTCAAGAGACCCAGTACTTC. V is TRBV2 and J is TRBJ2-5; D may be TRBD2 (5 bases). This CDR3 spans 14 amino acids. The V and J ends lost 6 bases and 2 bases respectively, with 13 bases between them. The germline gives CDR1 SNHLY, CDR2 FYNNEI.

The chain uses TRBV6-5 and TRBJ1-2; D remains unclear. CDR3 length equals 13 residues. V was shortened by 2 bases and J by 3 bases, with 7 bases between the two germline ends. The germline V gene encodes CDR1 MNHEY and CDR2 SVGAGI. The CDR3 DNA reads as TGTGCCAGCAGTTACAGGGCGGACTATGGCTACACCTTC. It codes for CASSYRADYGYTF.

This chain uses TRBV7-9 with TRBJ2-3; 7 nucleotides agree with TRBD2. The J segment lost 3 bases and the V segment lost 5 bases, leaving 11 bases of the junction unmatched. The CDR3 runs 16 residues. Germline V CDR1 and CDR2: SEHNR, FQNEAQ (reference sequence). CDR3 nucleotide sequence: TGTGCCAGCAGCCTTCCCGGGCGGGGGACGACAGATACGCAGTATTTT. Amino acid sequence: CASSLPGRGTTDTQYF.

This clone turned up a few times. The V gene is TRBV7-9, the J gene TRBJ1-2; tentatively, D is TRBD1 (6 bases). V lost 5 bases to trimming and J lost 1 base, with 20 bases between them. Germline V gene data show CDR1 as SEHNR and CDR2 as FQNEAQ (reference sequence). The CDR3 is made up of 17 amino acids. The CDR3 region is CASSIQTGSGYNYGYTF. The CDR3 DNA reads as TGTGCCAGCAGCATACAAACAGGGAGCGGTTATAACTATGGCTACACCTTC. Complete variable domain (other parts from reference TRBV7-9 and TRBJ1-2): DTGVSQNPRHKITKRGQNVTFRCDPISEHNRLYWYRQTLGQGPEFLTYFQNEAQLEKSRLLSDRFSAERPKGSFSTLEIQRTEQGDSAMYLCASSIQTGSGYNYGYTFGSGTRLTVV.

The chain links TRBV7-2 to TRBJ2-7, with unresolved D. The germline CDR1 and CDR2 sequences are SGHTA and FQGNSA. The ends were cut back, 5 bases at V and 1 base at J, with 6 bases in the middle. This CDR3 has 12 residues. CDR3 coding DNA: TGTGCCAGCAGCCACGGGTCCTACGAGCAGTACTTC. Residues: CASSHGSYEQYF.

The chain links TRBV30 to TRBJ2-7; 8 bases match TRBD1. The CDR3 contains 13 residues. V was pared by 0 bases and J by 12 bases, with 10 bases of the junction left unmatched. Germline V gene data show CDR1 as GTSNPN and CDR2 as SVGIG (reference sequence). CDR3 nucleotide sequence: TGTGCCTGGAGTGTAGACAGGGGTTCAGGTCGGTACTTC. As protein: CAWSVDRGSGRYF. Together with reference TRBV30 and TRBJ2-7, the CDR3 gives the full variable domain: SQTIHQWPATLVQPVGSPLSLECTVEGTSNPNLYWYRQAAGRGLQLLFYSVGIGQISSEVPQNLSASRPQDRQFILSSKKLLLSDSGFYLCAWSVDRGSGRYFGPGTRLTVT.

This clone appeared a single time. The rearrangement links TRBV28 to TRBJ1-5; D unclear. Trimming left V 5 bases short and J 4 bases short, with 6 bases between. This CDR3 has 12 amino acids. Germline V gene lookup returns CDR1 MDHEN and CDR2 SYDVKM. In DNA form, the CDR3 reads TGTGCCAGCAGTATACAGAATCAGCCCCAGCATTTT. It encodes CASSIQNQPQHF.

The genes are TRBV4-1 and TRBJ2-4, with 10 bases that match TRBD1. The germline gives CDR1 MGHRA, CDR2 YSYEKL. The CDR3 spans 20 residues. J was trimmed by 0 bases and V by 0 bases; bases with no gene match: 11. The CDR3 region is CASSQDTPGTGVLAKNIQYF. CDR3 bases: TGCGCCAGCAGCCAAGATACGCCAGGGACAGGGGTTCTAGCCAAAAACATTCAGTACTTC.

This clone was counted once. The chain combines TRBV7-6 with TRBJ1-4; the D gene is possibly TRBD1 (5 bases). The CDR3 sequence is 13 residues long. V was shortened by 3 bases and J by 8 bases, with 10 bases between the two germline ends. Germline V CDR1 and CDR2: SGHVS, FNYEAQ. The chain's CDR3 is CASSFGGGEKLFF. In DNA, the CDR3 is TGTGCCAGCAGCTTTGGGGGTGGCGAAAAACTGTTTTTT.

The gene calls are TRBV11-2 and TRBJ2-2; 8 positions match TRBD1. V lost 0 bases and J lost 0; bases outside the gene matches: 6. The CDR3 loop spans 18 amino acids. The germline gives CDR1 SGHAT, CDR2 FQNNGV. This CDR3 reads CASSLDLRQGSNTGELFF. The CDR3 region has the DNA TGTGCCAGCAGCTTAGATTTGCGACAGGGGTCGAACACCGGGGAGCTGTTTTTT.

This chain uses TRBV2 with TRBJ1-5; 7 bases match TRBD1. Trimming removed 4 bases from V and 5 bases from J; junction bases left unmatched: 2. This CDR3 has 13 residues. From germline, CDR1 is SNHLY and CDR2 FYNNEI. CDR3 amino acids: CASSVQGYQPQHF. The CDR3 DNA is TGTGCCAGCAGTGTACAGGGGTATCAGCCCCAGCATTTT.

The V gene is TRBV6-5, the J gene TRBJ2-5, with D perhaps matching TRBD1 or TRBD2 (6 bases each). Trimming removed 2 bases from V and 9 bases from J, with 19 bases in between. Germline values: CDR1 MNHEY, CDR2 SVGAGI. This CDR3 is built from 15 residues. Here the CDR3 DNA reads TGTGCCAGCAGTTACCTCGGGACTGAACCAGGGGCCCAGTACTTC. Translation: CASSYLGTEPGAQYF.

CDR3 region: CASSLVGQGHEQFF. As DNA, the CDR3 is TGTGCCAGCAGCTTAGTGGGACAGGGGCATGAGCAGTTCTTC. J is TRBJ2-1 and V is TRBV7-9; 10 bases align to TRBD1. Germline V gives CDR1 SEHNR, CDR2 FQNEAQ (reference sequence). This CDR3 is 14 amino acids long. With 1 base clipped from V and 8 bases from J, the junction kept 2 bases outside the gene matches.

The rearrangement uses TRBV14 and TRBJ2-7, with D tentatively TRBD1 (5 bases). Trimming cost V 1 base and J 2 bases, with 9 bases left between them. Germline-derived CDR1 and CDR2 are SGHDN and FVKESK. The CDR3 is 14 residues long. CDR3 loop: CASSQVDRTYEQYF. The CDR3 DNA is TGTGCCAGCAGCCAAGTCGACAGAACCTACGAGCAGTACTTC.

This sequence joins TRBV3-1 (or the pseudogene TRBV3-2) and TRBJ1-5, with 10 bases matching TRBD1. Germline V CDR1 and CDR2: LGHDT, YNNKEL (reference sequence). The CDR3 has 16 residues. V shed 3 bases and J 3 bases; nucleotides not matched to a gene: 5. The chain's CDR3 is CASSQRTGGINQPQHF. The CDR3 DNA reads TGTGCCAGCAGCCAGAGGACAGGGGGGATCAATCAGCCCCAGCATTTT.

This chain connects TRBV19 to TRBJ2-3; TRBD1 matches at 9 bases. The CDR3 consists of 15 residues. J lost 3 bases, V lost 1 base, and 2 bases had no gene match. Germline-derived CDR1 and CDR2 are LNHDA and SQIVND (reference sequence). In nucleotides, the CDR3 is TGTGCCAGTAGTATAGGTGGGACAGGGACAGATACGCAGTATTTT. Translating gives CASSIGGTGTDTQYF.